This TCR beta chain is from a study of CD8 T cells in Susac syndrome. The CDR3 consists of 13 residues. Between the trimmed V and J ends, which lost 5 bases and 1 base, there was a span of 7 bases. The germline V gene has CDR1 SGHRS and CDR2 YFSETQ. Random hexamers were used to reverse transcribe the RNA input (roughly 0.5 to 1 ug). Multiplex immunoSEQ PCR targeted 54 Vbeta and 13 Jbeta TCR beta segments. TCRdb recomputed calls from the immunoSEQ multiplex PCR reads with MiXCR, one row per CDR3 protein. The table includes about 120,000 distinct CDR3 sequences, roughly 91% detected once. The sequence was collected from a human donor in good health. The chain has TRBV5-1 and TRBJ2-1; D is unresolved. Sample: CD4+ T cells from PBMCs. Here the CDR3 reads CASSQVSYNEQFF. CDR3 bases: TGCGCCAGCAGTCAAGTTTCCTACAATGAGCAGTTCTTC.